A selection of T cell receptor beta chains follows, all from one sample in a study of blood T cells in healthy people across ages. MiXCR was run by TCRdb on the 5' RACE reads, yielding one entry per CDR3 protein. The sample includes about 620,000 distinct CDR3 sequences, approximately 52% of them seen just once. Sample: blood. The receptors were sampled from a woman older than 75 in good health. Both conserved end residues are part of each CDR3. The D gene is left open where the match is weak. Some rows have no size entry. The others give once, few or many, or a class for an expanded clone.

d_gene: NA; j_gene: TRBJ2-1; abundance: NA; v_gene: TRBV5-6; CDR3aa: CASSPDASRTASNEQFF; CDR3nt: TGTGCCAGCAGCCCGGACGCCTCAAGGACGGCTTCAAATGAGCAGTTCTTC
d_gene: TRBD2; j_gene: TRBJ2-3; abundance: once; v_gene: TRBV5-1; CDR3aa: CASSLARASGADTQYF; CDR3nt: TGCGCCAGCAGCTTGGCCCGGGCTAGCGGGGCAGATACGCAGTATTTT
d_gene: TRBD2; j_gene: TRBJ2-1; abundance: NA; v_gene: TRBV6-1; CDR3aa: CASSAGTSGVSYNEQFF; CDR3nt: TGTGCCAGCAGTGCCGGGACTAGCGGGGTCTCCTACAATGAGCAGTTCTTC
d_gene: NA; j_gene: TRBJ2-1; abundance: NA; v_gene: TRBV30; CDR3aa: CASNAEPYNEQFF; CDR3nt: TGTGCTAGCAACGCGGAACCCTACAATGAGCAGTTCTTC
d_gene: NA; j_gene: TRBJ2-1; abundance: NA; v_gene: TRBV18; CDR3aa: CASSPPPGLLHNEQFF; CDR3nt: TGTGCCAGCTCACCGCCGCCGGGACTCCTACACAATGAGCAGTTCTTC
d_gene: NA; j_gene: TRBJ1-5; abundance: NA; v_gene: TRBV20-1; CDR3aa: CSAHSTGSSNQPQHF; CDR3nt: TGCAGTGCCCATTCGACAGGTTCAAGCAATCAGCCCCAGCATTTT
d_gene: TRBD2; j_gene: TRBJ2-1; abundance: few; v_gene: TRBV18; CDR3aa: CASSPRTSGRVVHNEQFF; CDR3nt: TGTGCCAGCTCACCCCGGACTAGCGGGAGAGTTGTCCACAATGAGCAGTTCTTC
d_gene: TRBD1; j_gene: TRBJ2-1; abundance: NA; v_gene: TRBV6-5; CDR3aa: CASSPDREVDEQFF; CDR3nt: TGTGCCAGCAGTCCGGACAGGGAAGTGGATGAGCAGTTCTTC
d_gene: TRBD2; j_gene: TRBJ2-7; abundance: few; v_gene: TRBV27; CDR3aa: CASSLREGNEQYF; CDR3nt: TGTGCCAGCAGTTTACGGGAGGGGAATGAGCAGTACTTC
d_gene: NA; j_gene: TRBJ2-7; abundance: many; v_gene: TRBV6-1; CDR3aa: CASSEQGASYEQYF; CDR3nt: TGTGCCAGCAGTGAACAAGGGGCCTCCTACGAGCAGTACTTC
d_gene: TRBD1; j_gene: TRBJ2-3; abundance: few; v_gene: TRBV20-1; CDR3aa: CSAEPQTGQGNTDTQYF; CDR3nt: TGCAGTGCCGAACCGCAAACGGGACAGGGGAACACAGATACGCAGTATTTT
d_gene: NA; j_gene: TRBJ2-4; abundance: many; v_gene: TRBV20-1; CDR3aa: CSARVQGKNIQYF; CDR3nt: TGCAGTGCTAGAGTGCAGGGGAAAAACATTCAGTACTTC
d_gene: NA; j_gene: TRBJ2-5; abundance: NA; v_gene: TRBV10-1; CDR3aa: CASSESTVGDQETQYF; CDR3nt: TGCGCCAGCAGTGAGTCAACGGTGGGGGACCAAGAGACCCAGTACTTC
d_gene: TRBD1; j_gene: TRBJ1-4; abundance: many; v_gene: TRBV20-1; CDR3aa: CSASTTGGGHSNEKLFF; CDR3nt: TGCAGTGCTAGCACCACAGGGGGCGGGCACTCTAATGAAAAACTGTTTTTT
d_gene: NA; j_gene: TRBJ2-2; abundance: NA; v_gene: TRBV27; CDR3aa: CASSLQGGFGELFF; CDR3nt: TGTGCCAGCAGTTTACAGGGTGGCTTCGGGGAGCTGTTTTTT
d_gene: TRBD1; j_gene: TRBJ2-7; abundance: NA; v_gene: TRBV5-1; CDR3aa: CASSLLPDRGALGEQYF; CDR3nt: TGCGCCAGCAGCTTGTTACCGGACAGGGGGGCGCTGGGAGAGCAGTACTTC
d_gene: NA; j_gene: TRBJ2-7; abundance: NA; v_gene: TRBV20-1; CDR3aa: CSLPSSYEQYF; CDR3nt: TGCAGTCTCCCCTCTAGCTACGAGCAGTACTTC
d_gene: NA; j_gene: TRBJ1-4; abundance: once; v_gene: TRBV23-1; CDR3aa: CASSQRDRSTNEKLFF; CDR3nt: TGCGCCAGCAGTCAACGGGACCGCTCAACTAATGAAAAACTGTTTTTT
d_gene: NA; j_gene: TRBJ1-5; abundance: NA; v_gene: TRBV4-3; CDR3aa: CASSQEGGIQPQHF; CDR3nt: TGCGCCAGCAGCCAAGAAGGTGGGATACAGCCCCAGCATTTT
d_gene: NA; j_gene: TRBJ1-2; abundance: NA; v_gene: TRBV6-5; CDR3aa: CASKEPRSQNYGYTF; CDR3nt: TGTGCCAGCAAGGAACCCAGGAGTCAGAACTATGGCTACACCTTC
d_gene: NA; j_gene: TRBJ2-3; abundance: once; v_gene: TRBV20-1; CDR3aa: CSARDPASGTDTQYF; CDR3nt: TGCAGTGCTAGAGATCCGGCTAGCGGCACAGATACGCAGTATTTT
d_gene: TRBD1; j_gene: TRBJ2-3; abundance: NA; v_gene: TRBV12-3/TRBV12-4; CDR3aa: CASSPRTGGADTQYF; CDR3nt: TGTGCCAGCAGTCCTCGGACAGGGGGGGCAGATACGCAGTATTTT
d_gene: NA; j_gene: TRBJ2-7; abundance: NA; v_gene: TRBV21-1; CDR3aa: CASSSQGDSYNEQYF; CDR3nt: TGTGCCAGCAGTTCACAGGGGGACTCCTACAATGAGCAGTACTTC
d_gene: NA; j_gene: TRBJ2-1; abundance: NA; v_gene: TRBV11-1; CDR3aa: CASSLVSLHNEQFF; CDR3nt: TGTGCCAGCAGCTTAGTCTCCCTCCACAATGAGCAGTTCTTC
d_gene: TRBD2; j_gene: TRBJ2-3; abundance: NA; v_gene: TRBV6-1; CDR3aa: CASSGRAGGTDTQYF; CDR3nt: TGTGCCAGCAGTGGAAGAGCGGGAGGCACAGATACGCAGTATTTT
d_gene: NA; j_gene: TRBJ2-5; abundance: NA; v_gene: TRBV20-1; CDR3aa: CSAKNLRGAMGETQYF; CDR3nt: TGCAGTGCTAAAAATTTACGGGGGGCGATGGGAGAGACCCAGTACTTC
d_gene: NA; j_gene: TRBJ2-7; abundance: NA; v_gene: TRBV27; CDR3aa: CASRPTGTRSYEQYF; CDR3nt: TGTGCCAGCAGGCCTACCGGGACTCGCTCCTACGAGCAGTACTTC
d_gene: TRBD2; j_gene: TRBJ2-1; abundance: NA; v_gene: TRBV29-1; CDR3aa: CSARAGGEQFF; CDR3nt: TGCAGCGCCCGCGCGGGAGGTGAGCAGTTCTTC
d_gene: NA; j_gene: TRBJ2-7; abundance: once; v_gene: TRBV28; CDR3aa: CASGQGGGYEQYF; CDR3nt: TGTGCCAGCGGTCAGGGGGGAGGCTACGAGCAGTACTTC
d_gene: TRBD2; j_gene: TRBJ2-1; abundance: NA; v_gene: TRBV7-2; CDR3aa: CASSLEFSGNEQFF; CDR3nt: TGTGCCAGCAGCTTAGAGTTTAGCGGGAATGAGCAGTTCTTC
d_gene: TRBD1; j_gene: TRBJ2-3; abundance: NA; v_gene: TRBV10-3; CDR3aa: CAISSGQGADTQYF; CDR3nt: TGTGCCATCAGTTCGGGACAGGGGGCAGATACGCAGTATTTT
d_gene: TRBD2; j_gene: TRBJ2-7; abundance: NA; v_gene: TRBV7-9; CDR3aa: CASSFTSGRADEQYF; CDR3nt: TGTGCCAGCAGCTTCACTAGCGGGAGGGCCGACGAGCAGTACTTC
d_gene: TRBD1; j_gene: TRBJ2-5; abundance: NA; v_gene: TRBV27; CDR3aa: CASSSNRGHQETQYF; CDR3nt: TGTGCCAGCAGTTCAAACAGGGGTCACCAAGAGACCCAGTACTTC
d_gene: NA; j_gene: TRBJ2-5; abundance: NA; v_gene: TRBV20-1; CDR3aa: CSAVPGPRQTQYF; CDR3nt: TGCAGTGCTGTACCGGGCCCTCGACAGACCCAGTACTTC
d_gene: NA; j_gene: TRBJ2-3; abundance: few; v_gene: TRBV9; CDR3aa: CASSPGPARTDTQYF; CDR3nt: TGTGCCAGCAGCCCAGGACCAGCGCGCACAGATACGCAGTATTTT
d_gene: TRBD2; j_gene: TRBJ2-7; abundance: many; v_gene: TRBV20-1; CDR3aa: CSAKRGETYEQYF; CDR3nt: TGCAGTGCTAAGCGGGGGGAGACCTACGAGCAGTACTTC
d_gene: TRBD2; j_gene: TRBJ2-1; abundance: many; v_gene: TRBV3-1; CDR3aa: CASSQATSGRPYNEQFF; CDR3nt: TGTGCCAGCAGCCAAGCGACTAGCGGGCGGCCCTACAATGAGCAGTTCTTC
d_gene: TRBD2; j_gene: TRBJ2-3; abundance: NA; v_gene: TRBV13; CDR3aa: CASSRLRSLAGETDTQYF; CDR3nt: TGTGCCAGCAGCCGCCTCCGGTCACTAGCGGGAGAGACAGATACGCAGTATTTT
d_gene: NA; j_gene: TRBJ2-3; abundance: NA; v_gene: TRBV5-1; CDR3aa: CASSLTGWGRTDTQYF; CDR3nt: TGCGCCAGCAGCTTAACAGGTTGGGGACGCACAGATACGCAGTATTTT
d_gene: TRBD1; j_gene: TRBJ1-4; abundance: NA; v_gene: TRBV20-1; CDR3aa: CSATPWDSYNEKLFF; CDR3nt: TGCAGTGCTACCCCGTGGGACAGCTATAATGAAAAACTGTTTTTT
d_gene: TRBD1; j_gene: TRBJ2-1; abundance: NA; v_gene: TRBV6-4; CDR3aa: CASSVGTGMNEQFF; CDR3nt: TGTGCCAGCAGTGTCGGGACAGGGATGAATGAGCAGTTCTTC
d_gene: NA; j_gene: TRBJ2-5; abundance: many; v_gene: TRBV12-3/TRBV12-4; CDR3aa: CASSSTRGNQETQYF; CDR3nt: TGTGCCAGCAGTTCCACCAGGGGAAACCAAGAGACCCAGTACTTC
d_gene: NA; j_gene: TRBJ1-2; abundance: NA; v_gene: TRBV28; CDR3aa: CASRPSGSGNYGYTF; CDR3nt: TGTGCCAGCAGGCCCTCAGGGTCCGGTAACTATGGCTACACCTTC
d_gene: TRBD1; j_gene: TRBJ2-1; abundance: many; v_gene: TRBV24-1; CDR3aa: CATGDRPYNEQFF; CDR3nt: TGTGCCACCGGGGACAGGCCCTACAATGAGCAGTTCTTC
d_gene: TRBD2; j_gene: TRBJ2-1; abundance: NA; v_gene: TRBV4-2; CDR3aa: CASSQAFSGMTHEQFF; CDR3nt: TGTGCCAGCAGCCAGGCTTTTAGCGGGATGACCCATGAGCAGTTCTTC